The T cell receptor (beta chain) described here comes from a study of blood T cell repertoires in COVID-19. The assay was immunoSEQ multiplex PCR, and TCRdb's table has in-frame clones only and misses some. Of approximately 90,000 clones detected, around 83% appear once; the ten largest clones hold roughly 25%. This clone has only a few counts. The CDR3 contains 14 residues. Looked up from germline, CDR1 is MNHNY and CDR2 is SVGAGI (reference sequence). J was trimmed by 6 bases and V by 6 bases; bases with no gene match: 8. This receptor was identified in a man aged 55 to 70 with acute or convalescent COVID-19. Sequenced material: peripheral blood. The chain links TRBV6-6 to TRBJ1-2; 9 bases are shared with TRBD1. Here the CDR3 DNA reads TGTGCCAGCAGACCACGGACAGGGGTGGATGGCTACACCTTC. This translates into CASRPRTGVDGYTF.